This entry lists 5 T cell receptor beta chains sequenced from one sample in a study of T cell repertoires in cytomegalovirus infection. TCRdb passed the reads through MiXCR, listing each CDR3 protein once. The table has 300,000 or so distinct CDR3 sequences, about a quarter seen once. The sequencing sample was made of PBMCs. The receptors originated from a human donor in good health (CMV status not recorded). Some clones in this sample may be carry-over from other donors' samples.

Many counts were recorded for this clonotype. The chain joins TRBV7-2 to TRBJ2-1; no reliable D call. From germline, CDR1 is SGHTA and CDR2 FQGNSA. V lost 7 bases, J lost 0 bases, and 13 bases lay in between. The CDR3 runs 15 residues. CDR3 nucleotides: TGTGCCAGCACGGTAAGAGTTAACTCCTACAATGAGCAGTTCTTC. It translates to CASTVRVNSYNEQFF.

This rearrangement joins TRBV10-3 to TRBJ2-1, with 9 bases fitting TRBD2. CDR1 is ENHRY and CDR2 is SYGVKD in the germline V gene. The CDR3 contains 14 residues. With V trimmed by 5 bases and J by 5 bases, 4 bases remained unmatched. The CDR3 DNA reads as TGTGCCATCAGTAGACTAGCGGAAAACAATGAGCAGTTCTTC. This gives the protein CAISRLAENNEQFF.

In this sample, this clonotype turned up a few times. J is TRBJ1-5 and V is TRBV28; 8 bases are a match to TRBD1. Germline-derived CDR1 and CDR2 are MDHEN and SYDVKM. The CDR3 spans 14 residues. V lost 7 bases to trimming and J lost 6 bases; unmatched junction nucleotides: 8. CDR3 protein: CASIDRGDGQPQHF. The CDR3 bases are TGTGCCAGCATTGACAGGGGCGATGGTCAGCCCCAGCATTTT.

The table lists this clonotype with a few counts. The rearrangement links TRBV4-3 to TRBJ2-7, with TRBD2 identical over 16 bases. The germline CDR1 and CDR2 sequences are LGHNA and YSLEER. J was trimmed by 2 bases and V by 4 bases; bases with no gene match: 8. The CDR3 contains 18 residues. CDR3 in DNA: TGCGCCAGCAGCCGGGGACTAGCGGGAGGGTCTGGGGCCTACGAGCAGTACTTC. Translated: CASSRGLAGGSGAYEQYF.

This clonotype was seen more than once but under ten times. The chain has TRBV28 and TRBJ2-2; 14 bases agree with TRBD2. The CDR3 length is 17 residues. The V gene end was trimmed by 1 base and the J gene end by 7 bases; junction bases not matched to a gene: 5. The germline V gene encodes CDR1 MDHEN and CDR2 SYDVKM. CDR3 sequence (DNA): TGTGCCAGCAGTTTATCCGGACTAGCGGGAGGATTCGGGGAGCTGTTTTTT. Its protein is CASSLSGLAGGFGELFF.